The rows below give T cell receptor beta chains drawn from one sample of a study of cytomegalovirus exposure and HLA in healthy donors. Profiling relied on immunoSEQ multiplex PCR, and the TCRdb table lists in-frame clones only, not all of them. The sample consists of about 160,000 clones, about 72% of them appearing once. The material sequenced was PBMCs. These receptors all come from a man aged 30 to 39 in good health and CMV-seropositive. CDR3s include the opening cysteine and the closing phenylalanine or tryptophan. A D gene is named only where the DNA matches it firmly. For some rows the clone size is stated as once, few or many, or as a class when expanded; others skip it.

size | J | D | V | DNA | CDR3
- | TRBJ2-2 | - | TRBV6-6 | TGTGCCAGCAGACAGGGAAGGATCGGGGAGCTGTTTTTT | CASRQGRIGELFF
- | TRBJ1-6 | - | TRBV30 | TGTGCCTGGGTCCGAAGCCTTAATTCACCCCCCCACTTT | CAWVRSLNSPPHF
once | TRBJ1-5 | TRBD1 | TRBV6-1 | TGTGCCAGCAGTGGGACAGGGAGCTCTCAGCCCCAGCATTTT | CASSGTGSSQPQHF
- | TRBJ1-5 | - | TRBV5-4 | TGTGCCAGCAGCTTTCACAATCAGCCCCAGCATTTT | CASSFHNQPQHF
- | TRBJ2-1 | - | TRBV7-9 | TGTGCCAGCAGCTTAGCCCCAACAGAGAATGAGCAGTTCTTC | CASSLAPTENEQFF
- | TRBJ1-1 | - | TRBV15 | TGTGCCACCAGCAACGGGGAGAACACTGAAGCTTTCTTT | CATSNGENTEAFF
few | TRBJ1-1 | - | TRBV9 | TGTGCCAGCAGCGTACGGGGTAACACTGAAGCTTTCTTT | CASSVRGNTEAFF
- | TRBJ2-7 | - | TRBV28 | TGTGCCAGCAGTTTAGGCAGGGTCCACGAGCAGTACTTC | CASSLGRVHEQYF
- | TRBJ2-3 | TRBD2 | TRBV19 | TGTGCCAGTAGCCTAGCGGGGGGCCCTGATACGCAGTATTTT | CASSLAGGPDTQYF
once | TRBJ1-2 | TRBD1 | TRBV2 | TGTGCCAGCAGTGAAAGGGGGCAGACTGGTGGCTACACCTTC | CASSERGQTGGYTF
- | TRBJ2-7 | - | TRBV6-5 | TGTGCCAGCAGGGACCCAGGGGTACCCTACGAGCAGTACTTC | CASRDPGVPYEQYF
- | TRBJ2-3 | - | TRBV11-2 | TGTGCCAGCAGCTTAGCGGGGGATCACACAGATACGCAGTATTTT | CASSLAGDHTDTQYF